This entry concerns a single T cell receptor (beta chain). Its antigen is unknown. These data are taken from a study of T-cell reconstitution after alpha-beta-depleted transplantation in children. Overall study findings and caveats: Approximately two months post-transplant, alpha-beta T cells reportedly originated from several hundred expanded graft clones. Diversity of TCRbeta at day 60 was high in some patients, arising from surviving recipient T cells and thymic progenitors.

Researchers prepared the TCRbeta library using unique molecular identifiers, the study reports. A single record per CDR3 protein comes from TCRdb applying MiXCR to the PCR reads. The profile covers fewer than 550,000 distinct CDR3 sequences, with approximately 10% appearing a single time and around 15% taken by the ten largest. CDR3 length equals 12 residues. The junction had 6 bases not matched to a gene; V was cut back by 4 bases and J by 10 bases. Germline CDR1 is LGHDT and CDR2 is YNNKEL (reference sequence). The V and J genes are TRBV3-1 and TRBJ1-1; TRBD1 matches at 7 bases. The receptor's source is a female patient aged 2 to 10 who had a stem cell transplant for aplastic anemia, so the T cells may come from the graft donor. Specimen: PBMCs, mostly from graft donor cells, collected 180 days after TCRalphabeta/CD19-depleted stem cell transplant. The CDR3 is CASSRQGRGAFF. In DNA, the CDR3 is TGTGCCAGCAGCCGACAGGGCCGGGGAGCTTTCTTT.